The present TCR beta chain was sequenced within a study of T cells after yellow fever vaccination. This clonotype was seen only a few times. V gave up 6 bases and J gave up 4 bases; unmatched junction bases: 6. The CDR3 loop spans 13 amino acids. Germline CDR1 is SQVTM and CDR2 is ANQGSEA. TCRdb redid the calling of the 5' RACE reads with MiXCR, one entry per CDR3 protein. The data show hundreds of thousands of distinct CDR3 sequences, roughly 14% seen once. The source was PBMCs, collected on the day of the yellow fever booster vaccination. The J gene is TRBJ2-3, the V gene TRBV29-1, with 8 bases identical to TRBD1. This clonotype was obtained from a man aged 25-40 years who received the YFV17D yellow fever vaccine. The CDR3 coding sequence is TGCAGCGTCGCTACAGGGGGATCAGATACGCAGTATTTT. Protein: CSVATGGSDTQYF.